Following are 12 T cell receptor beta chains from one sample sequenced in a study of CD8 T cells in Susac syndrome (dated by TCRdb to 2018 to 2020). Libraries were made using the immunoSEQ multiplex PCR assay. RNA was extracted with the RNeasy kit and about 0.5 to 1 ug was reverse transcribed using random hexamers. Using fastp trimming at Q25 and MiXCR clonotype assembly, TCRdb reanalyzed the public sequencing data and kept in-frame beta chains. Each entry merges the rows of one CDR3 protein and shows their most common DNA and genes. The sample table holds approximately 120,000 distinct CDR3 sequences, of which 90% to 98% were seen once. The ten largest make up just over 0.095% of the sample. Material: CD4+ T cells from PBMCs. All receptors come from a human donor in good health.

The chain couples TRBV12-3 or TRBV12-4 to TRBJ1-4, with 8 nucleotides matching TRBD1. V gave up 6 bases and J gave up 8 bases; unmatched junction bases: 8. This CDR3 region has 14 residues. CDR3 protein: CASSDRQGQEKLFF. Here the CDR3 DNA reads TGTGCCAGCAGCGACCGACAGGGGCAAGAAAAACTGTTTTTT.

This clonotype came up once. The chain combines TRBV7-2 with TRBJ2-3, with D perhaps assigned TRBD1 or TRBD2 (5 bases each). Germline V gives CDR1 SGHTA, CDR2 FQGNSA. Deletions cut 5 bases from V and 4 bases from J, with 10 bases between. There are 13 residues in the CDR3. The DNA for the CDR3 is TGTGCCAGCAGCCTCTCGGGGCCAGATACGCAGTATTTT. Protein sequence: CASSLSGPDTQYF.

This clonotype has a handful of counts. The chain combines TRBV14 with TRBJ2-7, with D unclear. V was shortened by 2 bases and J by 0 bases, with 2 bases between the two germline ends. Germline CDR1 reads SGHDN; CDR2 reads FVKESK. The CDR3 spans 12 residues. The chain's CDR3 is CASSQSSYEQYF. In nucleotides, the CDR3 is TGTGCCAGCAGCCAAAGCTCCTACGAGCAGTACTTC. Complete variable domain (other parts from reference TRBV14 and TRBJ2-7): EAGVTQFPSHSVIEKGQTVTLRCDPISGHDNLYWYRRVMGKEIKFLLHFVKESKQDESGMPNNRFLAERTGGTYSTLKVQPAELEDSGVYFCASSQSSYEQYFGPGTRLTVT.

The rearrangement links TRBV5-8 to TRBJ1-2; unclear D gene. V was trimmed by 2 bases and J by 2 bases, leaving 7 bases between them. The CDR3 length is 13 residues. CDR1 is SGHTS and CDR2 is YDEGEE in the germline V gene. For the CDR3, the DNA is TGTGCCAGCAGCTTTCGGCAGAACTATGGCTACACCTTC. Protein sequence: CASSFRQNYGYTF.

The V and J genes are TRBV7-6 and TRBJ2-3, with 10 positions matching TRBD1. Germline CDR1 is SGHVS and CDR2 is FNYEAQ. The CDR3 runs to 15 residues. With V trimmed by 5 bases and J by 3 bases, 5 bases remained unmatched. CDR3 DNA sequence: TGTGCCAGCAGCGGGGACAGGGGCTTTACAGATACGCAGTATTTT. It specifies CASSGDRGFTDTQYF. Filled out from reference TRBV7-6 and TRBJ2-3, the complete variable domain reads GAGVSQSPRYKVTKRGQDVALRCDPISGHVSLYWYRQALGQGPEFLTYFNYEAQQDKSGLPNDRFSAERPEGSISTLTIQRTEQRDSAMYRCASSGDRGFTDTQYFGPGTRLTVL.

This chain links TRBV6-1 with TRBJ2-7; 13 positions match TRBD2. The CDR3 totals 16 residues. Germline CDR1 and CDR2: MNHNS and SASEGT. V lost 5 bases and J lost 4; bases outside the gene matches: 8. The CDR3 bases are TGTGCCAGCAGTCCTTATACTAGCGGGAGGGATTACGAGCAGTACTTC. It encodes CASSPYTSGRDYEQYF.

The chain employs TRBV9 and TRBJ2-4; 7 bases are shared with TRBD1. The length of the CDR3 is 11 residues. Losses at the gene ends were 3 bases for V and 10 bases for J; bases not matched to a gene: 1. Germline CDR1 is SGDLS and CDR2 is YYNGEE. CDR3 in DNA: TGTGCCAGCAGCGCGGGACAGATTCAGTACTTC. Amino acid sequence: CASSAGQIQYF.

This chain connects TRBV2 to TRBJ2-7, with D maybe TRBD1 (6 bases). Deletions cut 8 bases from V and 3 bases from J, with 14 bases between. CDR1 and CDR2 (germline): SNHLY, FYNNEI. The CDR3 is made up of 13 amino acids. CDR3 region: CASFRDKIYEQYF. The CDR3 nucleotides read TGTGCCAGCTTCCGGGACAAGATCTACGAGCAGTACTTC.

The V and J genes are TRBV20-1 and TRBJ2-1; TRBD2 agrees at 8 bases. The germline gives CDR1 DFQATT, CDR2 SNEGSKA (reference sequence). This CDR3 has 15 residues. Trimming removed 3 bases from V and 7 bases from J; junction bases left unmatched: 11. The CDR3 region has the DNA TGCAGTGCTAGTGGACGGGAGGGCCTCCCAAATGAGCAGTTCTTC. As protein: CSASGREGLPNEQFF.

The V call is TRBV6-2 or TRBV6-3, the J call TRBJ1-1; D perhaps matches TRBD1 (6 bases). CDR3 length equals 15 residues. The ends were cut back, 2 bases at V and 5 bases at J, with 15 bases in the middle. CDR1 and CDR2 from the germline V gene are MNHEY and SVGEGT. The CDR3: CASSYGGRSETEAFF. The CDR3 DNA is TGTGCCAGCAGTTACGGGGGCAGGTCGGAAACTGAAGCTTTCTTT.

In DNA form, the CDR3 reads TGTGCCAGCAGACCCGACAGGGGTACGTGGGGCTACACCTTC. Translating gives CASRPDRGTWGYTF. The chain recombines TRBV2 with TRBJ1-2; 8 nucleotides align to TRBD1. J lost 8 bases, V lost 6 bases, and 11 bases had no gene match. From germline, CDR1 is SNHLY and CDR2 FYNNEI. The CDR3 is 14 amino acids.

The rearrangement joins TRBV20-1 to TRBJ2-7, with D possibly matching TRBD2 (6 bases). CDR3 size: 14 residues. Germline assignment: CDR1 DFQATT and CDR2 SNEGSKA (reference sequence). V was cut by 4 bases and J by 0 bases, with 13 bases left in between. In DNA form, the CDR3 reads TGCAGTGCTACGGGGGTTCAAACCTCCTACGAGCAGTACTTC. Translated, it gives CSATGVQTSYEQYF.